A selection of T cell receptor beta chains follows, all from one sample in a study of T-cell reconstitution after alpha-beta-depleted transplantation in children. One entry per CDR3 protein, called by TCRdb with MiXCR from the PCR reads. The sample lists fewer than 750,000 distinct CDR3 sequences, 20% to 25% occurring once. This specimen was PBMCs, mostly from graft donor cells, taken 360 days after TCRalphabeta/CD19-depleted stem cell transplant. The receptors here all came from a boy under two years old who had a stem cell transplant for acute myeloid leukemia, so the T cells may come from the graft donor. The CDR3 runs from the conserved cysteine through the conserved F or W. A D gene is named only where the DNA matches it firmly. Size tells how often a clone was seen (once, few, many) or the class of an expanded clone, and some rows leave it out.

TRBV20-1	TRBJ2-5	.	few	CSAPRGSPRETQYF	TGCAGTGCCCCGAGGGGCAGTCCCAGGGAGACCCAGTACTTC
TRBV15	TRBJ2-5	.	.	CATSRDRASTETQYF	TGTGCCACCAGCAGAGATAGGGCTAGCACGGAGACCCAGTACTTC
TRBV4-3	TRBJ2-3	.	few	CASSQVHRGAEAFF	TGCGCCAGCAGCCAAGTCCATCGGGGCGCTGAGGCTTTTTTT
TRBV15	TRBJ1-5	.	many	CATSRDLGPYSNQPQHF	TGTGCCACCAGCAGAGATCTCGGACCGTATAGCAATCAGCCCCAGCATTTT
TRBV12-3/TRBV12-4	TRBJ2-3	TRBD2	many	CASSQGTSGGGGTDTQYF	TGTGCCAGCAGTCAAGGGACTAGCGGGGGAGGAGGCACAGATACGCAGTATTTT
TRBV20-1	TRBJ2-5	TRBD2	.	CSAPRSGGETQYF	TGCAGTGCACCTCGGAGCGGGGGGGAGACCCAGTACTTC
TRBV11-1	TRBJ2-3	TRBD2	few	CASSPPGLASDTQYF	TGTGCCAGCAGCCCGCCGGGACTAGCATCAGATACGCAGTATTTT
TRBV13	TRBJ1-5	.	once	CASSRQSTVNCDQPQHF	TGTGCCAGCAGCCGACAGAGTACGGTAAATTGTGATCAGCCCCAGCATTTT
TRBV20-1	TRBJ1-5	.	many	CSARTAGSNQPQHF	TGCAGTGCCAGGACAGCTGGGAGCAATCAGCCCCAGCATTTT
TRBV7-9	TRBJ2-1	.	.	CASTRGSSYNEQFF	TGTGCCAGCACTCGGGGGAGCTCCTACAATGAGCAGTTCTTC
TRBV29-1	TRBJ2-5	.	.	CSVGTLLETQYF	TGCAGCGTTGGGACTCTCCTTGAGACCCAGTACTTC